This TCR beta chain was sequenced for a study of shared clonotypes between healthy human individuals (TCRdb year 2020). Looking at the study overall: The cohort included three men and two women between 18 and 49 years of age. Blood TCR repertoires of roughly 5 healthy adults were deeply sequenced to estimate repertoire size and the extent of clonotype sharing between individuals. For each donor, three plates each were used for CD4 naive and CD4 memory, two plates were used for CD8 naive, and one plate was used for CD8 memory. To increase sequencing depth and limit assay-specific biases, different laboratories used diverse techniques to prepare libraries and sequence TCR repertoires. Leukapheresis yielded between about 0.85 and 10 billion PBMCs per donor. Study-level results and caveats: Estimated clonotype richness was generally larger for naive than for memory subsets. Higher generation probabilities were observed for clonotypes shared by all four sorted-subset donors than for non-shared clonotypes. Based on pairwise subsampling, the degree of clonotype sharing among donors was expected to be affected by sequencing depth. When several donors were compared, the shared fraction of clonotypes was approximately 5% for naive CD4, 3% to 4% for naive CD8, roughly 2.3% for memory CD4, and 0.35% to 0.5% for memory CD8. Sampling was restricted to blood, and TCR repertoires in tissue are likely to differ from TCR repertoires in blood. Rarefaction of sorted-subset datasets indicated incomplete sequencing despite the large sequencing depth. The genetic and exposure-history diversity represented was limited by the small number of donors.

Using the deep immunoSEQ assay, multiplex PCR amplified TCR CDR3 regions from genomic DNA. Genomic DNA extracted from each cell subset was distributed evenly over all wells of several immunoSEQ 96-well plates, and each plate served as one replicate. For sorted subsets, about 0.2 ug genomic DNA, equal to about 30,000 T cell genomes, was loaded into each replicate PCR. The purified libraries were quantified using a Qubit 3.0 fluorometer, sized with a Bioanalyzer 2100, and then quantified again using the KAPA Library Quantification kit. Every immunoSEQ 96-well plate was sequenced on a separate single-read 150-cycle Illumina NextSeq 550 flow cell. In the original analysis: Because only junctional sequences without quality scores were contained in the immunoSEQ output, filtering matching that applied to full-length reads could not be performed. Sequences were annotated with PyIR, a Python wrapper for IgBLAST v1.9, using IMGT germline references to assign V/J genes and CDR3. Any read was removed if the V/J assignment was weak (E-value above 1e-6), the CDR3 was missing, or the read contained stop codons, out-of-frame junctions, or ambiguous translated residues. V3J clonotypes were defined as sequences sharing an identical inferred V gene, J gene, and CDR3 amino acid sequence. The percentage overlap between two repertoires was calculated by dividing the number of shared unique clonotypes by the size of the smaller repertoire. Repertoire richness was assessed with RTK rarefaction, the Chao1 estimator, and Recon v2.1 estimates of unobserved clonotypes. Generation probabilities for all TCRbeta clonotypes obtained by the gDNA method from a few donors were computed using OLGA. TCRdb holds this immuneACCESS table with in-frame rearrangements only. Some clones are missing; in checked studies, unresolved V genes explain under half, and the rest has no known cause. From that table come the V and J calls and clone size; the DNA was used to work out D and trimming. A total of roughly 2.5 million clones appear in this sample, around 90% of them only once. The ten most abundant clones make up 0.13% to 0.15% of the sample.

V is cut back by 2 bases and J by 6 bases, with 6 bases in the junction unmatched. The CDR3 goes from the cysteine to the phenylalanine over 14 residues. Only the CDR3 DNA stays, 42 bases, in frame from base 1. CDR1 KGHSH and CDR2 LQKENI were looked up in the germline V gene. Healthy HIV-negative adults with no recently reported acute infections or vaccinations were included as donors. Only Caucasian adults living in Nashville, Tennessee, USA were represented among the donors. CD4+ T cells were enriched through magnetic negative selection, after which naive cells were positively selected on CD45RA and the remaining negative fraction served as the memory subset. Blood was collected by leukapheresis, and PBMCs were isolated by Ficoll-Histopaque density gradient centrifugation and then cryopreserved in liquid nitrogen vapor phase. Purity and quantity of every magnetically sorted T cell population were checked by analytical flow cytometry. Genomic DNA was isolated from every sorted fraction and measured by UV absorbance on a Nanodrop 2000c.

Of note for this clone: The target of this receptor is not known. Base qualities are not recorded, but no much larger clone differs from it by a single base.

Recombination connected TRBV18 to TRBJ2-7; 8 bases in the junction line up with TRBD2. This receptor was identified in a man aged 18 to 29 in good health. Source material: naive CD4+ T cells sorted from blood. Taken with the paper, the label for cell subset or site translates to: CD45RA+ positively selected. The CDR3 is CASSPSGGPFEQYF. Read as DNA, the sequence is TGTGCCAGCTCACCATCGGGAGGGCCTTTCGAGCAGTACTTC.